Sequencing of this T cell receptor (beta chain) was carried out in a study of blood T cells in healthy people across ages. With regard to this clonotype: What it recognizes is unknown.

J was trimmed by 4 bases and V by 3 bases; bases with no gene match: 12. The CDR3 extends over 17 amino acids. CDR1 is MGHRA and CDR2 is YSYEKL in the germline V gene. The use of a sample-barcoded 5' primer and a J-beta primer mix characterized a second PCR of about 7 to 12 cycles. TCRdb redid the calling of the 5' RACE reads with MiXCR, one entry per CDR3 protein. The sample yields 1.2 million to 1.5 million distinct CDR3 sequences, about 40% seen once. The study's findings and limits: Investigators treated diversity estimates from one million T cells as underestimates.

Sequenced material: blood. This clonotype was obtained from a woman younger than 30 in good health. The chain couples TRBV4-1 to TRBJ1-2; 9 positions match TRBD1. CDR3 residues: CASSQEGQGVGSYGYTF. The CDR3 DNA sequence: TGCGCCAGCAGCCAGGAGGGACAGGGAGTTGGGAGCTATGGCTACACCTTC.